This TCR beta chain was documented in a study of cytomegalovirus exposure and HLA in healthy donors. General study points: In an earlier analysis, most TCR beta V segments were productive about 87% or about 30% of the time. Using the classifier, cytomegalovirus status was reportedly diagnosed with high specificity and sensitivity.

Primers: 60 Vbeta forward and 13 Jbeta reverse. Libraries were prepared by immunoSEQ multiplex PCR; TCRdb keeps only in-frame clonotypes and omits some of them. The data hold 150,000 or so clones, with roughly 77% observed a single time. For this clone: What it binds is unknown. A read error may account for a junction end that differs from germline.

This CDR3 comprises 19 residues. Germline V gives CDR1 SGHDT, CDR2 YYEEEE. This sequence was found in a man between 18 and 35 years old in good health and CMV-seropositive. The sample comprised PBMCs. The chain combines TRBV5-6 with TRBJ2-1; the match to TRBD2 covers 15 bases. The CDR3, as DNA: TGTGCCAGCAGCCGACCGGGACTAGCGGGAGGTTTTGCCTACAATGAGCGGTTCTTC. Its translation is CASSRPGLAGGFAYNERFF.